Below, 10 T cell receptor beta chains from the same sample are listed, as sequenced in a study of CD8+ T cells in alopecia areata. Treatment denoted: oral pan-JAK inhibitor, 5-10 mg twice daily. cDNA reverse transcribed from extracted RNA served as the sequencing template. Only in-frame clones appear in the TCRdb table, and some are missing; sequencing was by immunoSEQ multiplex PCR. The sample carries around 290,000 clones, over 45% recorded once. The sequencing used CD4+ T cells sorted from blood, collected at week 24, from a patient treated with tofacitinib. The receptors stem from a human donor with alopecia areata.

The chain employs TRBV7-8 and TRBJ2-7; maybe TRBD1 (5 bases). Germline CDR1 SGHVS, CDR2 FQNEAQ. The CDR3 covers 15 residues. The V gene lost 2 bases and the J gene lost 4 bases, with 15 bases spanning the gap. The DNA of the CDR3 is TGTGCCAGCAGCTTATCTGAAGGGGTTCGGTACGAGCAGTACTTC. Its protein product is CASSLSEGVRYEQYF.

This clone came up a few times. The chain carries TRBV10-3 and TRBJ2-4, with no clear D. The CDR3 has 14 residues. The V end was cut by 1 base, the J end by 2 bases, with 6 bases between. Per the germline V gene, CDR1 is ENHRY and CDR2 is SYGVKD. CDR3 bases: TGTGCCATCAGTGAGTTGGGGACCAAAAACATTCAGTACTTC. As protein: CAISELGTKNIQYF.

The V and J genes are TRBV7-2 and TRBJ2-1, with 9 positions matching TRBD1. The germline CDR1 and CDR2 sequences are SGHTA and FQGNSA. V trimming: 3 bases; J trimming: 5 bases; junction bases outside the gene matches: 8. CDR3 length: 16 residues. The DNA for the CDR3 is TGTGCCAGCAGCTTCACCCGGGACAGGGTCCACAATGAGCAGTTCTTC. Amino acid sequence: CASSFTRDRVHNEQFF. The full variable domain, in which reference TRBV7-2 and TRBJ2-1 provide the parts outside the CDR3, is GAGVSQSPSNKVTEKGKDVELRCDPISGHTALYWYRQSLGQGLEFLIYFQGNSAPDKSGLPSDRFSAERTGGSVSTLTIQRTQQEDSAVYLCASSFTRDRVHNEQFFGPGTRLTVL.

The gene calls are TRBV19 and TRBJ2-5; D remains unclear. V gave up 7 bases and J gave up 2 bases, with 11 bases separating them. Germline CDR1 LNHDA, CDR2 SQIVND (reference sequence). CDR3 length equals 13 residues. The CDR3 here is CASKWRGQETQYF. In nucleotides, the CDR3 is TGTGCCAGTAAGTGGAGAGGACAAGAGACCCAGTACTTC. Using reference TRBV19 and TRBJ2-5 for the parts outside the CDR3, the full variable domain is DGGITQSPKYLFRKEGQNVTLSCEQNLNHDAMYWYRQDPGQGLRLIYYSQIVNDFQKGDIAEGYSVSREKKESFPLTVTSAQKNPTAFYLCASKWRGQETQYFGPGTRLLVL.

The V and J genes are TRBV15 and TRBJ2-3; D is unresolved. V lost 1 base to trimming and J lost 7 bases, with 12 bases between them. This CDR3 has 14 residues. The germline gives CDR1 LNHNV, CDR2 YYDKDF (reference sequence). CDR3 in amino acids: CATSRATTGYTQYF. DNA for the CDR3: TGTGCCACCAGCAGAGCCACCACGGGCTATACGCAGTATTTT.

The chain recombines TRBV5-6 with TRBJ2-7; TRBD1 or TRBD2 may be the D gene (6 bases each). Germline V gene lookup returns CDR1 SGHDT and CDR2 YYEEEE. This CDR3 contains 14 residues. Trimming cost V 1 base and J 2 bases, with 10 bases left between them. The CDR3 reads CASSLKGGTYEQYF. CDR3 DNA sequence: TGTGCCAGCAGCTTGAAGGGGGGTACCTACGAGCAGTACTTC.

This clone was found many times. CDR3 coding DNA: TGTGCCAGTAGTTCACAGGGGTTTGGGGCCAACGTCCTGACTTTC. Amino acid sequence: CASSSQGFGANVLTF. This chain connects TRBV19 to TRBJ2-6; 7 bases fit TRBD1. Germline values: CDR1 LNHDA, CDR2 SQIVND (reference sequence). The CDR3 consists of 15 residues. Unmatched junction bases numbered 4, after V lost 5 bases and J lost 3 bases.

This chain connects TRBV12-5 to TRBJ2-7; no clear D. Per the germline V gene, CDR1 is LGHNT and CDR2 is FRNRAP. The V end lost 0 bases, the J end lost 0 bases, and 12 bases lay between the germline ends. The CDR3 sequence is 16 residues long. CDR3 loop: CASGLVVTRSSYEQYF. The CDR3 bases are TGTGCTAGTGGTTTGGTAGTAACGCGGAGCTCCTACGAGCAGTACTTC.

J is TRBJ1-6 and V is TRBV30, with D possibly being TRBD1 (6 bases). Germline V gene sequence: CDR1 GTSNPN, CDR2 SVGIG (reference sequence). The V end lost 4 bases, the J end lost 10 bases, and 17 bases lay between the germline ends. The CDR3 has 14 amino acids. CDR3 residues: CAWIKGRGVSPLHF. The CDR3 nucleotides are TGTGCCTGGATTAAGGGCAGGGGAGTCTCACCCCTCCACTTT.

This clone was observed a few times. The V and J genes are TRBV6-6 and TRBJ1-4, with a tentative D call TRBD1 (5 bases). The CDR3 is 14 amino acids. Per the germline V gene, CDR1 is MNHNY and CDR2 is SVGAGI (reference sequence). The ends were cut back, 7 bases at V and 4 bases at J, with 13 bases in the middle. CDR3 loop: CASTLQDVNEKLFF. The CDR3 nucleotides are TGTGCCAGCACATTACAGGACGTTAATGAAAAACTGTTTTTT.